The 22 T cell receptor beta chains below were found in one sample sequenced in a study of OX40 agonist ivuxolimab in advanced cancers. Method: immunoSEQ multiplex PCR; TCRdb's copy keeps in-frame clones and lacks some. The table records under 85,000 clones, over 85% of them present only once. Source: CD4+ or CD8+ T cells sorted from blood, taken in a trial of the OX40 agonist ivuxolimab. The source of these receptors is an adult with an advanced solid tumor such as melanoma, head and neck, liver or kidney cancer.

The gene calls are TRBV19 and TRBJ2-1; tentative D call: TRBD2 (5 bases). The V gene's germline CDR1 is LNHDA and CDR2 SQIVND (reference sequence). This CDR3 comprises 15 residues. V was shortened by 1 base and J by 4 bases, with 11 bases between the two germline ends. Written as DNA, the CDR3 is TGTGCCAGTAGTATAGCCGGAGGCCTTTACAATGAGCAGTTCTTC. Translating gives CASSIAGGLYNEQFF.

This chain links TRBV25-1 with TRBJ2-5; D call uncertain. V was pared by 6 bases and J by 2 bases, with 19 bases between. The CDR3 runs to 16 residues. Germline lookup yields CDR1 MGHDK and CDR2 SYGVNS. CDR3 coding DNA: TGTGCCAGCAGCGCCCCTGAAGGTCAGACTCAAGAGACCCAGTACTTC. It codes for CASSAPEGQTQETQYF.

The CDR3 loop is CASSYSRTVEAFF. The CDR3 region has the DNA TGTGCCAGCAGTTACTCAAGGACAGTTGAAGCTTTCTTT. The chain recombines TRBV6-5 with TRBJ1-1; TRBD1 is a possible D gene (6 bases). The CDR3 has 13 residues. CDR1 MNHEY and CDR2 SVGAGI come from the germline V gene. V gave up 0 bases and J gave up 7 bases, with 9 bases separating them.

The chain couples TRBV9 to TRBJ2-7; 9 bases agree with TRBD2. J lost 4 bases, V lost 3 bases, and 11 bases had no gene match. Germline CDR1 is SGDLS and CDR2 is YYNGEE. The CDR3 sequence is 16 residues long. CDR3 sequence (DNA): TGTGCCAGCAGCGCAAACCAGACTAGCGGACAATACGAGCAGTACTTC. Amino acid sequence: CASSANQTSGQYEQYF.

The gene calls are TRBV7-9 and TRBJ2-5, with D maybe TRBD2 (5 bases). In germline, CDR1 is SEHNR, CDR2 FQNEAQ (reference sequence). The CDR3 covers 13 residues. Trimming cost V 1 base and J 4 bases, with 7 bases left between them. CDR3 sequence reads: CASSLVATETQYF. The CDR3 DNA sequence: TGTGCCAGCAGCTTAGTAGCGACAGAGACCCAGTACTTC. Drawing the rest from reference TRBV7-9 and TRBJ2-5, the complete variable domain is DTGVSQNPRHKITKRGQNVTFRCDPISEHNRLYWYRQTLGQGPEFLTYFQNEAQLEKSRLLSDRFSAERPKGSFSTLEIQRTEQGDSAMYLCASSLVATETQYFGPGTRLLVL.

This clone has only one observation. This chain links TRBV11-3 with TRBJ2-3, with unresolved D. The germline V gene encodes CDR1 SGHNT and CDR2 YENEEA. Trimming removed 4 bases from V and 7 bases from J, with 9 bases in between. The CDR3 sequence is 12 residues long. The CDR3 coding sequence is TGTGCCAGCAGCTCCTCTGTGAATACGCAGTATTTT. Translated: CASSSSVNTQYF.

The chain employs TRBV27 and TRBJ2-7; the D gene is possibly TRBD2 (7 bases). V was pared by 5 bases and J by 1 base, with 15 bases between. CDR1 is MNHEY and CDR2 is SMNVEV in the germline V gene (reference sequence). The CDR3 covers 15 residues. The CDR3 here is CASSASGGASYEQYF. CDR3 sequence (DNA): TGTGCCAGCAGTGCCTCGGGGGGCGCATCCTACGAGCAGTACTTC.

J is TRBJ2-3 and V is TRBV5-1; 11 bases match TRBD2. The V segment lost 7 bases and the J segment 2 bases; nucleotides outside the gene matches: 6. CDR1 and CDR2 from the germline V gene are SGHRS and YFSETQ. The CDR3 contains 15 residues. The CDR3 sequence is CASSGTSGLTDTQYF. CDR3 DNA: TGCGCCAGCTCCGGGACTAGCGGACTCACAGATACGCAGTATTTT.

J is TRBJ1-3 and V is TRBV11-3, with D unresolved. V lost 2 bases and J lost 7, with 12 bases in between. CDR3 size: 14 residues. The V gene's germline CDR1 is SGHNT and CDR2 YENEEA. In DNA form, the CDR3 reads TGTGCCAGCAGCTTAAAGGGTCTTGTGAACACCATATATTTT. It is translated as CASSLKGLVNTIYF.

The chain has TRBV4-2 and TRBJ2-7; the match to TRBD2 covers 7 bases. Germline V gene sequence: CDR1 LGHNA, CDR2 YNFKEQ. V was clipped by 3 bases and J by 2 bases; unmatched bases: 10. The CDR3 totals 16 residues. CDR3 in amino acids: CASSHAGGTRAYEQYF. DNA for the CDR3: TGTGCCAGCAGCCACGCCGGGGGGACGCGGGCCTACGAGCAGTACTTC.

The chain carries TRBV4-3 and TRBJ2-3; D is uncertain. V was cut by 1 base and J by 0 bases, with 8 bases left in between. Germline CDR1 is LGHNA and CDR2 is YSLEER. CDR3 length: 15 residues. The chain's CDR3 is CASSQGLSSTDTQYF. Written as DNA, the CDR3 is TGCGCCAGCAGCCAAGGCCTCTCCAGCACAGATACGCAGTATTTT.

The chain employs TRBV9 and TRBJ2-4; a weak D match, TRBD2 (5 bases). V was cut by 0 bases and J by 1 base, with 8 bases left in between. This CDR3 has 15 residues. The germline V gene encodes CDR1 SGDLS and CDR2 YYNGEE. CDR3 DNA: TGTGCCAGCAGCGTAGCCCCGGGGGCCAAAAACATTCAGTACTTC. As protein: CASSVAPGAKNIQYF.

The rearrangement links TRBV5-8 to TRBJ1-4; D unresolved. V lost 2 bases and J lost 7, with 6 bases in between. This CDR3 contains 12 residues. Germline V CDR1 and CDR2: SGHTS, YDEGEE. CDR3 amino acids: CASSFGVEKLFF. The DNA for the CDR3 is TGTGCCAGCAGCTTCGGGGTTGAAAAACTGTTTTTT.

The chain recombines TRBV7-2 with TRBJ2-1; 9 bases align to TRBD2. The V gene's germline CDR1 is SGHTA and CDR2 FQGNSA. This CDR3 is built from 15 residues. V lost 1 base and J lost 4; bases outside the gene matches: 2. For the CDR3, the DNA is TGTGCCAGCAGCTTAGTAACTAGCGGGTACAATGAGCAGTTCTTC. Protein product: CASSLVTSGYNEQFF.

This chain links TRBV7-5 with TRBJ2-3; TRBD2, the table's D call, lacks a check against the DNA. TRBV7-5 counts as a pseudogene. The CDR3 is made up of 17 amino acids. The CDR3 nucleotides read TGTGCCAGAAGCCGACCCGGGACTAGCGGGAGCTTTGATACGCAGTATTTT. Residues: CARSRPGTSGSFDTQYF.

J is TRBJ2-7 and V is TRBV27; 9 positions agree with TRBD2. The junction had 9 bases not matched to a gene; V was cut back by 5 bases and J by 4 bases. The CDR3 is 15 amino acids. Germline loops: CDR1 MNHEY, CDR2 SMNVEV (reference sequence). As DNA, the CDR3 is TGTGCCAGCAGTGGGGGGCTAGCGGGAAGTTACGAGCAGTACTTC. It encodes CASSGGLAGSYEQYF.

By frequency in the sample, this clone is medium-sized. The chain combines TRBV30 with TRBJ1-5, with TRBD1 identical over 8 bases. V lost 5 bases and J lost 1; bases outside the gene matches: 10. This CDR3 spans 16 amino acids. The germline V gene has CDR1 GTSNPN and CDR2 SVGIG (reference sequence). The CDR3 protein is CAWGNGQGLSNQPQHF. The DNA for the CDR3 is TGTGCCTGGGGAAACGGACAGGGACTGAGCAATCAGCCCCAGCATTTT. The whole variable domain, remainder taken from reference TRBV30 and TRBJ1-5, is SQTIHQWPATLVQPVGSPLSLECTVEGTSNPNLYWYRQAAGRGLQLLFYSVGIGQISSEVPQNLSASRPQDRQFILSSKKLLLSDSGFYLCAWGNGQGLSNQPQHFGDGTRLSIL.

The chain has TRBV27 and TRBJ2-5; unclear D gene. Germline CDR1 MNHEY, CDR2 SMNVEV (reference sequence). CDR3 length equals 14 residues. Trimming shortened V by 4 bases and J by 3 bases, and 12 bases separated the two germline ends. CDR3 loop: CASSSVMSKETQYF. The DNA of the CDR3 is TGTGCCAGCAGTTCGGTTATGAGTAAAGAGACCCAGTACTTC.

Only one count was recorded for this clone. This chain links TRBV6-6 with TRBJ2-2; no clear D gene. The CDR3 sequence is 10 residues long. Germline CDR1 MNHNY, CDR2 SVGAGI (reference sequence). V was trimmed by 8 bases and J by 7 bases, leaving 5 bases between them. The CDR3 is CASGDGELFF. CDR3 DNA sequence: TGTGCCAGCGGGGACGGGGAGCTGTTTTTT.

V gene TRBV10-3 combines with J gene TRBJ2-3, with D possibly TRBD2 on 6 matching bases. Trimming removed 6 bases from V and 2 bases from J, with 9 bases in between. Germline V CDR1 and CDR2: ENHRY, SYGVKD. The CDR3 sequence is 13 residues long. The CDR3 sequence is CAIRGGTTDTQYF. Here the CDR3 DNA reads TGTGCCATCAGGGGCGGGACCACAGATACGCAGTATTTT.

V and J are TRBV6-5 and TRBJ2-7; 12 bases align to TRBD2. The CDR3 totals 13 residues. From germline, CDR1 is MNHEY and CDR2 SVGAGI. V was pared by 6 bases and J by 5 bases, with 2 bases of the junction left unmatched. CDR3 nucleotide sequence: TGTGCCAGCAGACTAGCGGGAGGCAACGAGCAGTACTTC. It codes for CASRLAGGNEQYF.

This chain uses TRBV10-2 with TRBJ2-2; 7 bases are shared with TRBD2. The CDR3 extends over 14 amino acids. Germline V lookup: CDR1 WSHSY, CDR2 SAAADI. V shed 8 bases and J 0 bases; nucleotides not matched to a gene: 3. CDR3 region: CASERGTNTGELFF. The CDR3, as DNA: TGCGCCAGCGAGCGGGGAACGAACACCGGGGAGCTGTTTTTT.